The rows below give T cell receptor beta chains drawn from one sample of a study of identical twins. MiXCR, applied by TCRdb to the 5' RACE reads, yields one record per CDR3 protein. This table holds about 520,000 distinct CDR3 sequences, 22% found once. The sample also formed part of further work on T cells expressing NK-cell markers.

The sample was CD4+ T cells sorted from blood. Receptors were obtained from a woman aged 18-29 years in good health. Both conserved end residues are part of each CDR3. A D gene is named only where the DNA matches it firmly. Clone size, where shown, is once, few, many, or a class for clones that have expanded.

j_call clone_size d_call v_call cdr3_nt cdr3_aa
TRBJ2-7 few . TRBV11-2 TGTGCCAGCAGTCGGGACGAGCAGTACTTC CASSRDEQYF
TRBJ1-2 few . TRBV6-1 TGTGCCAGCAGACTCCCAGGGTCCTATGGCTACACCTTC CASRLPGSYGYTF
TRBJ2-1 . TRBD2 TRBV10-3 TGTGCCATCAGAAGCCATAGCGGGGCCTACAATGAGCAGTTCTTC CAIRSHSGAYNEQFF
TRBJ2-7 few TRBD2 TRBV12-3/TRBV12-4 TGTGCCAGCAGTTCAGGACTAGCGCTGAGTGACGAGCAGTACTTC CASSSGLALSDEQYF
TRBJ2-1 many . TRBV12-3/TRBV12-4 TGTGCCAGCAGTTTAGGCGGGACCCACAATGAGCAGTTCTTC CASSLGGTHNEQFF
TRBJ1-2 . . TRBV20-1 TGCAGTGCTAGAGGGGCTAACTATGGCTACACCTTC CSARGANYGYTF
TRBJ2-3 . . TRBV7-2 TGTGCCAGCAGCTTATTCGCAGATACGCAGTATTTT CASSLFADTQYF
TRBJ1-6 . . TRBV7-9 TGTGCCAGCAGCTTAGGGACGGCCCTTAATTCACCCCTCCACTTT CASSLGTALNSPLHF
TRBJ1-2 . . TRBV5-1 TGCGCCAGCACCCAAACAGGGACTGGCTACACCTTC CASTQTGTGYTF
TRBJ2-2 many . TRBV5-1 TGCGCCAGCAGCTTGGGCTCAGCGAACACCGGGGAGCTGTTTTTT CASSLGSANTGELFF
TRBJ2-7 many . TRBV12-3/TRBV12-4 TGTGCCAGCATGCTTTCAGGCCCCTACGAGCAGTACTTC CASMLSGPYEQYF
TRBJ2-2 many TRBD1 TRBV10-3 TGTGCCATCAGTGAGTCGGGACAGGTGATTCCCGGGGAGCTGTTTTTT CAISESGQVIPGELFF
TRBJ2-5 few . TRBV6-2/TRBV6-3 TGTGCCAGCAGTTACTCGACGTGGACCTGGACGAAAGAGACCCAGTACTTC CASSYSTWTWTKETQYF
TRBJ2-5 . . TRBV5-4 TGTGCCAGCAGCGGCGCGGATCAAGAGACCCAGTACTTC CASSGADQETQYF
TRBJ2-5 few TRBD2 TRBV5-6 TGTGCCAGCAGCGTGGTTGCGGGGGAGAGGGAGACCCAGTACTTC CASSVVAGERETQYF
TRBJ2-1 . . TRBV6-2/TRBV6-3 TGTGCCAGCGTCCGGGGGTCTGGGAGGCTCAATGAGCAGTTCTTC CASVRGSGRLNEQFF
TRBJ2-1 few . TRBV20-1 TGCAGTGCTAGAAACTCGCGGGGGCGTGGGGAGCAGTTCTTC CSARNSRGRGEQFF
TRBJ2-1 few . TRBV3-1 TGTGCCAGCAGCCAGGGCCAGCTTCAGCAGTTCTTC CASSQGQLQQFF
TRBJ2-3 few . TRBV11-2 TGTGCCAGCAGCTCCGTAGACCGGGGGCGCACAGATACGCAGTATTTT CASSSVDRGRTDTQYF
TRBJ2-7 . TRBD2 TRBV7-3 TGTGCCAGCAGCTTTAGGTCCGGGAGGTCGGACTACGAGCAGTACTTC CASSFRSGRSDYEQYF
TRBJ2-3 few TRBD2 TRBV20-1 TGCAGTGCCAACCTAGCGGGAGGATTCACAGATACGCAGTATTTT CSANLAGGFTDTQYF
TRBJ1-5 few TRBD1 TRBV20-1 TGCAGTGCTAACAGGGGAAGAGATCAGCCCCAGCATTTT CSANRGRDQPQHF
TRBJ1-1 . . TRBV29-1 TGCAGCGTTGAAGTGTGGGAAAAAGCTTTCTTT CSVEVWEKAFF
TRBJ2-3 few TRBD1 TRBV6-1 TGTGCCAGCAGCAGACAGGGCTTGGCAGATACGCAGTATTTT CASSRQGLADTQYF
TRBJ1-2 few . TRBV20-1 TGCAGTGCAGGCGATAGCCATTTATACACCTTC CSAGDSHLYTF
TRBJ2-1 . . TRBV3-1 TGTGCCAGCAGCCGCGGCGGGACAGAGAACTACAATGAGCAGTTCTTC CASSRGGTENYNEQFF
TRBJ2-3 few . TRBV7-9 TGTGCCAGCAGCACCCGGGGTTGGACAGATACGCAGTATTTT CASSTRGWTDTQYF
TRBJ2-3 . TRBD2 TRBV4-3 TGCGCCAGCAGCCAAAGGCTGACTAGCGGCCTAGGAGGGGATACGCAGTATTTT CASSQRLTSGLGGDTQYF
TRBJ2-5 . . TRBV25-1 TGTGCCAGCAGTCTTATCCACGAGGGGACCCAGTACTTC CASSLIHEGTQYF
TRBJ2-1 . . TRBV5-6 TGTGCCAGCAGCTTGGCCAGGGGACACCAGCGGGGTGAGCAGTTCTTC CASSLARGHQRGEQFF
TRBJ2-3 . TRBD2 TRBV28 TGTGCCAGCAGTTCCCCTTGGACTAGCGGGAACACAGATACGCAGTATTTT CASSSPWTSGNTDTQYF
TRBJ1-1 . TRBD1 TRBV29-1 TGCGGGGGGGACAGGGAGAACACTGAAGCTTTCTTT CGGDRENTEAFF
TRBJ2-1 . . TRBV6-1 TGTGCCAGCAGACACAGGCCCCTTAGCTCCTACAATGAGCAGTTCTTC CASRHRPLSSYNEQFF
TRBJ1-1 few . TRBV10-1 TGCGCCAGCACGATGCTTCCTTCCCCGTTCGCTTTCTTT CASTMLPSPFAFF
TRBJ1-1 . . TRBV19 TGTGCCAGTAGTGGTACCATGAACACTGAAGCTTTCTTT CASSGTMNTEAFF
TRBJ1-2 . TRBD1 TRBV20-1 TGCAGTGCTAGTACAGGGGAATTACTCTATGGCTACACCTTC CSASTGELLYGYTF
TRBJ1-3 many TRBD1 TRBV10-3 TGTGCCATCAGTGGGACAGGGGAAGGAAACACCATATATTTT CAISGTGEGNTIYF
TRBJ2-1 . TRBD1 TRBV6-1 TGTGCCAGCAGTGAGCCGGGACAGGGCAATTCTGAGCAGTTCTTC CASSEPGQGNSEQFF
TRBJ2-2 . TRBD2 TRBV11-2 TGTGCCAGCAGCTTAGTTCTGGGAGGGAGATACACCGGGGAGCTGTTTTTT CASSLVLGGRYTGELFF
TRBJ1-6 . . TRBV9 TGTGCCAGCAGCGTCGGGGTAGGCAATTCACCCCTCCACTTT CASSVGVGNSPLHF
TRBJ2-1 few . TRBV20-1 TGCAGTGCTTCGTCGTCCGGGCCCGAGCAGTTCTTC CSASSSGPEQFF
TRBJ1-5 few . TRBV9 TGTGCCAGCAGCGAGACGGGAAATAGCAATCAGCCCCAGCATTTT CASSETGNSNQPQHF
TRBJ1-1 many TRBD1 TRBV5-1 TGCGCCAGCAAGGGACAGCTGAACACTGAAGCTTTCTTT CASKGQLNTEAFF